This T cell receptor (beta chain) is drawn from a study of spatial heterogeneity in lung cancer. Study at large: Compared with alpha-chain sequences, beta-chain sequences were consistently detected in greater numbers. The study found that TCR transcript counts in tumor regions correlated strongly with a matched bulk RNA-seq T cell module score. Raw sequencing reads included, on average, more than 9.5 appearances of each unique TCR and UMI combination.

The time point here: sample taken at primary tumor resection. In each case, whole RNA from tumor, nontumor lung or frozen PBMC was sequenced unsorted. Germline CDR1 reads SGHNT; CDR2 reads YYREEE (reference sequence). V was trimmed by 0 bases and J by 1 base, leaving 10 bases between them. This CDR3 spans 15 amino acids. Study-level points and caveats: Counts that tracked tumor mutation counts were those of expanded intratumoral alpha and beta TCRs.

The sample holds many counts of this clonotype. Its antigen is undetermined. TCRdb used MiXCR to reprocess the 5' RACE reads, holding one entry per CDR3 protein. The data contain about 12,000 distinct CDR3 sequences, about 6.8% of them singletons. The chain has TRBV5-4 and TRBJ2-5; possibly TRBD2 for D (5 bases). The source is a female donor with early-stage non-small cell lung cancer. The source was lung tumor tissue, collected at surgery. CDR3 sequence: CASSLEVGAQETQYF. As DNA, the CDR3 is TGTGCCAGCAGCTTGGAAGTGGGAGCCCAAGAGACCCAGTACTTC.